The following is a TCR beta chain sequence with its context. The target antigen is unknown. V dropped 6 bases and J dropped 4 bases, with 12 bases sitting between them. The V gene's germline CDR1 is MNHEY and CDR2 SVGAGI. This CDR3 is 13 amino acids long. The source of the sample is a study of shared clonotypes between healthy human individuals. Study-wide results and limits: The sole specimen, blood, was sampled, and tissue repertoires likely differ.

Generated by immunoSEQ multiplex PCR, the TCRdb table keeps only in-frame clones and is missing some. Of millions of clones in the sample, about 92% are singletons; the top ten hold about 0.13%. Recent vaccinations or acute infections were absent in the healthy HIV-negative adult donors. The specimen was naive CD4+ T cells sorted from blood. Stated subset: CD45RA+ positively selected. The rearrangement joins TRBV6-5 to TRBJ1-2; D is undetermined. The sequence came from a man younger than 35 in good health. The CDR3: CASSQAGFYGYTF. The CDR3 nucleotides read TGTGCCAGCAGCCAAGCCGGGTTCTATGGCTACACCTTC.